The rows below give T cell receptor beta chains drawn from one sample of a study of cytomegalovirus exposure and HLA in healthy donors. Repertoires were generated with immunoSEQ multiplex PCR, while TCRdb's copy carries only in-frame clones and drops some. The table includes a few hundred thousand clones, 80% to 95% detected once. The sequenced material came from PBMCs. The origin of the receptors is a woman younger than 45 in good health and CMV-seronegative. Both conserved end residues are trimmed from each CDR3. D genes are given only for firm matches.

j_call	v_call	d_call	cdr3_aa
TRBJ2-2	TRBV4-1	TRBD1	ASSQDSTGYGGELF
TRBJ2-2	TRBV27	NA	ASSQREGANGELF
TRBJ2-6	TRBV4-3	NA	ASSHPGGANVLT
TRBJ2-7	TRBV10-1	NA	ASFSGRLILQY
TRBJ2-7	TRBV27	TRBD1	ASTGGYEQY
TRBJ2-3	TRBV2	TRBD2	ARRAGDRDTQY
TRBJ1-2	TRBV28	TRBD1	ASSSSASPGQHLIYGYT
TRBJ2-2	TRBV10-2	NA	ASSGRTGVMAGELF
TRBJ2-7	TRBV2	TRBD1	ASSAFGQDYEQY
TRBJ2-7	TRBV28	TRBD1	ASRDGQGSYEQY
TRBJ2-7	TRBV9	NA	ASSRQPSSYEQY
TRBJ2-6	TRBV12-5	NA	ASGLVKGAGANVLT
TRBJ1-1	TRBV7-8	NA	ASSLSHARAVMHTEAF
TRBJ1-5	TRBV5-1	NA	ASSQASEQPQH
TRBJ1-1	TRBV9	NA	ASSVGTDTEAF
TRBJ1-4	TRBV9	TRBD1	ASSPGTEGLANEKLF
TRBJ2-7	TRBV20-1	NA	SGRWVGEQY
TRBJ2-2	TRBV28	TRBD1	ASSYRGTLSGELF
TRBJ2-7	TRBV7-2	NA	ASSLASQGSAYEQY
TRBJ2-7	TRBV23-1	NA	ASSQLLHGAAYEQY
TRBJ2-1	TRBV23-1	NA	ASSTLHNEQF
TRBJ2-2	TRBV5-1	TRBD2	ASSLGLAGTGELF
TRBJ2-5	TRBV5-1	NA	ASSLSDETQY
TRBJ2-7	TRBV7-2	TRBD1	ASSLAQGTGYEQY
TRBJ2-7	TRBV27	NA	ASSSRQASSYEQY
TRBJ2-7	TRBV18	NA	ASSPPYEQY
TRBJ1-1	TRBV29-1	NA	SVVSGHPNTEAF
TRBJ1-2	TRBV5-4	NA	ASSFLDSTDGYT
TRBJ2-5	TRBV18	TRBD2	ASSPWTSVEQETQY
TRBJ2-7	TRBV6-6	TRBD2	ASSYGRGYEQY
TRBJ2-1	TRBV11-2	NA	ASSPVGGVREQF
TRBJ2-5	TRBV6-1	NA	ASSDAGPGETQY
TRBJ2-1	TRBV5-6	NA	ASSLDWKADNEQF
TRBJ1-2	TRBV6-5	NA	ASSKLLRGEKGYT
TRBJ1-1	TRBV28	NA	ASILSLNTEAF
TRBJ2-1	TRBV4-2	TRBD2	ASSQARGLAGGHSYNEQF
TRBJ1-1	TRBV9	TRBD1	ASSVADQGAITYTEAF
TRBJ2-1	TRBV10-1	NA	ASSESDHPDLYNEQF
TRBJ2-1	TRBV27	TRBD2	ASSHLGLAGGPGGDEQF
TRBJ1-2	TRBV5-4	NA	ASSLEGLQGGGYT
TRBJ2-1	TRBV4-1	NA	ASSQADEQF